This T cell receptor beta chain was sequenced for a study of CD8 T cells in Susac syndrome (dated by TCRdb to between 2018 and 2020). Describing the broader study: Repertoire sequencing was used to test whether CD8+ T cell activation and differentiation in Susac syndrome was antigen driven.

Broader findings and caveats from the paper: The number of individuals in the TCR sequencing and HLA analysis was recognized as being relatively small.

Taken from the germline V gene (reference sequence), the CDR1 and CDR2 loops are MNHEY and SMNVEV. From its cysteine to its phenylalanine, the CDR3 spans 16 amino acids. Only the CDR3 DNA is retained, 48 bases long and in frame from the first base. V lost 4 bases and J lost 3 bases; the stretch between them is 13 bases long. Peripheral blood CD8+ and CD4+ T cells from healthy donors, Susac syndrome patients and multiple sclerosis patients were profiled by high-throughput TCR beta sequencing. Multiple sclerosis controls were treatment-naive patients with stable or active relapsing-remitting disease fulfilling revised McDonald criteria. CD8+ TEMRA cells were enriched by FACS, while bulk CD8+ and CD4+ T cells were purified by magnetic negative isolation. Blood was drawn into EDTA tubes, processed within 24 hours, and PBMCs were isolated by density gradient centrifugation. PBMCs intended for TCR sequencing were frozen in liquid nitrogen and were later thawed in a 37 degrees C water bath. The sorted or isolated CD4+, CD8+ and CD8+ TEMRA cells had a purity of 90% or higher.

This clonotype was detected only once. Its antigen has not been determined. Per-base qualities were not stored, and no clone one base away is much larger. A single read constitutes weak evidence. RNA was extracted using the RNeasy kit, and roughly 0.5 to 1 ug of the RNA was reverse transcribed with random hexamers. The immunoSEQ multiplex PCR assay, which covers 54 Vbeta and 13 Jbeta segments, was used to amplify TCR beta CDR3 regions. PCR amplification bias was corrected using a synthetic template baseline for primer optimization and computational correction. The paper's data handling went like this. Reads were assigned to V, D and J genes according to IMGT and analyzed in immunoSEQ Analyzer, with only productive sequences retained. To calculate clonality, Shannon entropy was normalized by log2 of the number of productive unique sequences and then subtracted from one. For each patient and control, public and private clones were evaluated within the 100 most prevalent clones. Susac-specific clones were defined as absent from healthy and MS cohorts, around 1,000 published viral clones and other ImmuneACCESS disease sequences. TCRdb reprocessed the public reads (quality trimming at Q25 with fastp, clone calling with MiXCR) and kept in-frame beta chains. Every distinct CDR3 protein forms one entry, paired with its most common genes and DNA. These V and J calls are TCRdb output, not the study's own analysis. This sample is represented by about 200,000 distinct CDR3 sequences; just under 95% of them were singletons. Around 0.08% of the sample is taken by the ten largest.

Sample: CD4+ T cells from PBMCs. The chain is encoded by TRBV27 joined to TRBJ1-6; no confident D gene assignment can be made. The receptor comes from a human donor with multiple sclerosis. The CDR3 protein: CASSSSRLVYNSPLHF. In nucleotide form, the sequence is TGTGCCAGCAGTTCGAGCCGGCTCGTCTATAATTCACCCCTCCACTTT.